A single sample gave rise to the 17 T cell receptor beta chains below, sequenced in a study of OX40 agonist ivuxolimab in advanced cancers. Clones were sequenced by immunoSEQ multiplex PCR, and TCRdb holds only the in-frame ones, with some missing. The table has approximately 76,000 clones, around 88% seen once; the top ten hold 0.8% to 0.9%. Material: CD4+ or CD8+ T cells sorted from blood, obtained in a trial of the OX40 agonist ivuxolimab. The receptor source for this set is an adult with an advanced solid tumor such as melanoma, head and neck, liver or kidney cancer.

V gene TRBV6-6 combines with J gene TRBJ1-6; 7 bases line up with TRBD1. The junction had 2 bases not matched to a gene; V was cut back by 5 bases and J by 10 bases. Looked up from germline, CDR1 is MNHNY and CDR2 is SVGAGI (reference sequence). The CDR3 spans 12 residues. DNA of the CDR3: TGTGCCAGCAGTACAGGGGACTCACCCCTCCACTTT. Its translation: CASSTGDSPLHF.

Only one count was recorded for this clone. This chain connects TRBV11-2 to TRBJ1-1; D unresolved. V lost 0 bases and J lost 1, with 6 bases in between. Germline V lookup: CDR1 SGHAT, CDR2 FQNNGV. This CDR3 region has 14 residues. The CDR3 coding sequence is TGTGCCAGCAGCTTAGATCTGGGGAACACTGAAGCTTTCTTT. Residues: CASSLDLGNTEAFF.

The chain couples TRBV7-9 to TRBJ1-2, with TRBD1 as a possible D gene (5 bases). The V end was cut by 0 bases, the J end by 3 bases, with 11 bases between. Germline assignment: CDR1 SEHNR and CDR2 FQNEAQ (reference sequence). The CDR3 runs to 15 residues. CDR3 coding DNA: TGTGCCAGCAGCTTAGCCTCGACGGGACACTATGGCTACACCTTC. Translation gives CASSLASTGHYGYTF.

The chain uses TRBV20-1 and TRBJ2-3, with D perhaps TRBD2 (5 bases). Germline CDR1 is DFQATT and CDR2 is SNEGSKA (reference sequence). Trimming cost V 5 bases and J 7 bases, with 10 bases left between them. The CDR3 sequence is 11 residues long. The CDR3 loop reads CSAARGHTQYF. DNA for the CDR3: TGCAGTGCTGCTCGGGGTCATACGCAGTATTTT.

This clone came up once. The chain combines TRBV28 with TRBJ2-2; 10 bases align to TRBD1. Germline CDR1 MDHEN, CDR2 SYDVKM. The CDR3 has 14 residues. V gave up 4 bases and J gave up 5 bases; unmatched junction bases: 1. The CDR3 loop reads CASSSGQGTGELFF. The CDR3 DNA is TGTGCCAGCAGTTCGGGACAGGGGACCGGGGAGCTGTTTTTT.

J is TRBJ2-3 and V is TRBV7-2, with D perhaps matching TRBD1 (6 bases). V was cut by 5 bases and J by 6 bases, with 12 bases left in between. CDR1 and CDR2 from the germline V gene are SGHTA and FQGNSA. CDR3 length: 13 amino acids. The CDR3 DNA reads TGTGCCAGCAGCCCCATAAGGGGGGATACGCAGTATTTT. This encodes CASSPIRGDTQYF.

This chain uses TRBV5-5 with TRBJ2-5; 9 bases are a match to TRBD2. The CDR3 covers 15 residues. Per the germline V gene, CDR1 is SGHKS and CDR2 is YYEKEE (reference sequence). The J segment lost 3 bases and the V segment lost 3 bases, leaving 6 bases of the junction unmatched. The CDR3: CASSSVRLAEETQYF. CDR3 bases: TGTGCCAGCAGCTCCGTACGACTAGCGGAAGAGACCCAGTACTTC. Full variable domain (outside the CDR3, taken from reference TRBV5-5 and TRBJ2-5): DAGVTQSPTHLIKTRGQQVTLRCSPISGHKSVSWYQQVLGQGPQFIFQYYEKEERGRGNFPDRFSARQFPNYSSELNVNALLLGDSALYLCASSSVRLAEETQYFGPGTRLLVL.

A single count supports this clone. This chain joins TRBV18 and TRBJ2-1; D is undetermined. Trimming cost V 2 bases and J 6 bases, with 11 bases left between them. The CDR3 is 14 residues long. Looked up from germline, CDR1 is KGHSH and CDR2 is LQKENI. The CDR3 here is CASSPRKTSNEQFF. CDR3 DNA: TGTGCCAGCTCACCAAGGAAGACCTCCAATGAGCAGTTCTTC.

V gene TRBV28 combines with J gene TRBJ1-3; possibly TRBD1 for D (5 bases). Germline-derived CDR1 and CDR2 are MDHEN and SYDVKM. This CDR3 has 14 residues. V lost 8 bases, J lost 0 bases, and 11 bases lay in between. This chain's CDR3 is CASGGETSGNTIYF. DNA for the CDR3: TGTGCCAGCGGGGGTGAAACCTCTGGAAACACCATATATTTT.

This chain links TRBV7-2 with TRBJ1-5; TRBD1 matches at 9 bases. The CDR3 runs to 16 residues. Germline-derived CDR1 and CDR2 are SGHTA and FQGNSA. The ends lost 3 bases at V and 3 bases at J; junction bases unmatched: 6. The CDR3 DNA follows: TGTGCCAGCAGCTTCGGACAGGGGACCCTCAATCAGCCCCAGCATTTT. The encoded protein is CASSFGQGTLNQPQHF.

This clone was detected only a few times. The chain joins TRBV11-2 to TRBJ2-1, with TRBD1 matching 7 bases. V lost 5 bases and J lost 2; bases outside the gene matches: 12. Germline V CDR1 and CDR2: SGHAT, FQNNGV. This CDR3 comprises 17 residues. The CDR3 sequence is CASSRRSTDRAYNEQFF. The CDR3 nucleotides read TGTGCCAGCAGCCGACGGTCGACCGACAGGGCCTACAATGAGCAGTTCTTC.

The gene calls are TRBV2 and TRBJ1-4, with a tentative D call TRBD1 (5 bases). V gave up 4 bases and J gave up 7 bases, with 13 bases separating them. The CDR3 is 14 residues long. Germline values: CDR1 SNHLY, CDR2 FYNNEI. CDR3 sequence (DNA): TGTGCCAGCAGTGCCCCGGGACGAGGTGAAAAACTGTTTTTT. Its translation: CASSAPGRGEKLFF.

The V and J genes are TRBV27 and TRBJ2-1; no firm D call. CDR3 size: 15 residues. Trimming took 3 bases from V and 4 from J, leaving 13 bases between them. Per germline, CDR1 MNHEY and CDR2 SMNVEV (reference sequence). The CDR3 DNA sequence: TGTGCCAGCAGTTTGGGAATTATCGGTTACAATGAGCAGTTCTTC. It is translated as CASSLGIIGYNEQFF.

To note about this clone: The sample has other DNA sequences that encode this CDR3 too. CDR3 DNA: TGTGCCAGCAGCTCGCGGGGACTAGCGGGGGGGATAACAGATACGCAGTATTTT. Translated: CASSSRGLAGGITDTQYF. The chain has TRBV7-9 and TRBJ2-3; 16 bases align to TRBD2. With V trimmed by 4 bases and J by 3 bases, 7 bases remained unmatched. CDR3 length: 18 amino acids. Germline loops: CDR1 SEHNR, CDR2 FQNEAQ (reference sequence).

This clone was counted a few times. The chain couples TRBV7-3 to TRBJ2-7, with a weak D call TRBD1 (6 bases). The V gene's germline CDR1 is SGHTA and CDR2 FQGTGA. The CDR3 is made up of 14 amino acids. The ends were cut back, 3 bases at V and 7 bases at J, with 16 bases in the middle. This CDR3 is CASSLDSQSLEQYF. CDR3 in DNA: TGTGCCAGCAGCTTGGACAGCCAATCCTTAGAGCAGTACTTC. Full variable domain (outside the CDR3, taken from reference TRBV7-3 and TRBJ2-7): GAGVSQTPSNKVTEKGKYVELRCDPISGHTALYWYRQSLGQGPEFLIYFQGTGAADDSGLPNDRFFAVRPEGSVSTLKIQRTERGDSAVYLCASSLDSQSLEQYFGPGTRLTVT.

This sequence joins TRBV2 and TRBJ2-7; a weak D match, TRBD1 (9 bases). Germline V lookup: CDR1 SNHLY, CDR2 FYNNEI. The CDR3 runs 17 residues. With 6 bases removed from V and 4 bases from J, the gap between germline ends came to 25 bases. CDR3 nucleotides: TGTGCCAGCAGACCGGGACTAGGGGGACAGGGCCCTTACGAGCAGTACTTC. This gives the protein CASRPGLGGQGPYEQYF.

V is TRBV28 and J is TRBJ2-3; 9 bases agree with TRBD2. Germline-derived CDR1 and CDR2 are MDHEN and SYDVKM. V gave up 5 bases and J gave up 0 bases; unmatched junction bases: 12. This CDR3 is built from 18 residues. CDR3 in amino acids: CASSPRWGGGVSTDTQYF. The CDR3 DNA reads as TGTGCCAGCAGTCCTCGTTGGGGCGGGGGGGTTAGCACAGATACGCAGTATTTT. The entire variable domain, with the rest obtained from reference TRBV28 and TRBJ2-3, is as follows: DVKVTQSSRYLVKRTGEKVFLECVQDMDHENMFWYRQDPGLGLRLIYFSYDVKMKEKGDIPEGYSVSREKKERFSLILESASTNQTSMYLCASSPRWGGGVSTDTQYFGPGTRLTVL.